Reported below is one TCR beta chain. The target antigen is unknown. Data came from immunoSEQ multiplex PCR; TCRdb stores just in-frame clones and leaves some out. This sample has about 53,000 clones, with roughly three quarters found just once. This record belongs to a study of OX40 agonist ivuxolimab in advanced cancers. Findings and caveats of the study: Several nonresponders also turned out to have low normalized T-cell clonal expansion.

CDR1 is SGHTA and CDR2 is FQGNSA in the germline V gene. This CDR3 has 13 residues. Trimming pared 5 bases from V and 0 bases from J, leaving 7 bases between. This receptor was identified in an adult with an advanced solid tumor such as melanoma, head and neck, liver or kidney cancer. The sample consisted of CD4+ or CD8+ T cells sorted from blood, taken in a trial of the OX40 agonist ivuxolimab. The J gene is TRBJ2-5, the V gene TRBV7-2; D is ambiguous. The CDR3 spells CASSLENQETQYF. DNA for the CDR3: TGTGCCAGCAGCCTGGAGAACCAAGAGACCCAGTACTTC.